The clone carrying this T cell receptor (beta chain) appeared once. This sample stems from a study of blood T cell repertoires in COVID-19. With 5 bases clipped from V and 2 bases from J, the junction kept 6 bases outside the gene matches. CDR3 length: 16 amino acids. Germline V lookup: CDR1 SGHTA, CDR2 FQGNSA. The assay was immunoSEQ multiplex PCR, and TCRdb's table has in-frame clones only and misses some. Of tens of thousands of clones in the sample, 86% were seen once. The TCR originated in a human donor in a cohort sampled during active COVID-19. Sequenced input: peripheral blood. V usage is TRBV7-2 and J usage is TRBJ2-1, with TRBD1 matching over 10 bases. This chain's CDR3 is CASSQAGTGAYNEQFF. CDR3 nucleotides: TGTGCCAGCAGCCAAGCTGGGACAGGGGCCTACAATGAGCAGTTCTTC. Full variable domain (remainder filled in from reference TRBV7-2 and TRBJ2-1): GAGVSQSPSNKVTEKGKDVELRCDPISGHTALYWYRQSLGQGLEFLIYFQGNSAPDKSGLPSDRFSAERTGGSVSTLTIQRTQQEDSAVYLCASSQAGTGAYNEQFFGPGTRLTVL.